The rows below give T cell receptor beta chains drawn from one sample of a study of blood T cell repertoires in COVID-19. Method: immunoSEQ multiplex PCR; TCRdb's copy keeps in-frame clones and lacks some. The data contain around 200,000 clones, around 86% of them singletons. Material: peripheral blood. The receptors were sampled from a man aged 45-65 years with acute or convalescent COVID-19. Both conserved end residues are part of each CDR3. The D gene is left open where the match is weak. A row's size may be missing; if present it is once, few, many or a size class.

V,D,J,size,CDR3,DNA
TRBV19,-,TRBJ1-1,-,CASSRGGQTEAFF,TGTGCCAGTAGTAGAGGCGGACAGACTGAAGCTTTCTTT
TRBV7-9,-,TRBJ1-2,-,CASSARRGGYTF,TGTGCCAGCAGCGCACGCAGGGGTGGCTACACCTTC
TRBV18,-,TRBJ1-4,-,CASSFTELNEKLFF,TGTGCCAGCTCGTTTACTGAGCTTAATGAAAAACTGTTTTTT
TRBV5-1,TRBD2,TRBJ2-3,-,CASSLGTLAGGLTDTQYF,TGCGCCAGCAGCTTGGGGACCTTAGCGGGGGGGCTGACAGATACGCAGTATTTT
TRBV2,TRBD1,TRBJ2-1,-,CASSTGETNEQFF,TGTGCCAGCAGCACAGGGGAGACCAATGAGCAGTTCTTC
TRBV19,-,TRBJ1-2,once,CASAPGTRGYTF,TGTGCCAGTGCCCCCGGGACACGGGGCTACACCTTC
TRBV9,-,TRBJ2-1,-,CASSARLEGWHNEQFF,TGTGCCAGCAGCGCCCGTCTAGAGGGTTGGCACAATGAGCAGTTCTTC
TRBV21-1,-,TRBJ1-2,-,CASSKALDRGGCGYTF,TGTGCCAGCAGCAAAGCGCTCGACAGGGGAGGGTGTGGCTACACCTTC
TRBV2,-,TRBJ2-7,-,CASKKGLIYEQYF,TGTGCCAGCAAGAAGGGACTTATCTACGAGCAGTACTTC
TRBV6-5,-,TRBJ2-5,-,CASSPGREQETQYF,TGTGCCAGCAGCCCCGGCAGGGAACAAGAGACCCAGTACTTC
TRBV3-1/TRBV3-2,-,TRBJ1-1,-,CASSQEGARPTEAFF,TGTGCCAGCAGCCAAGAAGGGGCGCGCCCCACTGAAGCTTTCTTT